Shown below are 10 T cell receptor beta chains from a single sample sequenced in a study of blood T cell repertoires in COVID-19. Generated by immunoSEQ multiplex PCR, the TCRdb table keeps only in-frame clones and is missing some. This table holds about 400,000 clones, roughly 86% found once. Input material: PBMCs or T cells enriched from blood (not recorded which). Receptors were obtained from a woman aged 25 to 45 who had recovered from COVID-19.

This sequence joins TRBV18 and TRBJ2-7, with D possibly TRBD1 on 6 matching bases. Looked up from germline, CDR1 is KGHSH and CDR2 is LQKENI. V gave up 2 bases and J gave up 5 bases, with 13 bases separating them. This CDR3 is 14 amino acids long. This CDR3 is CASSPRTDGNEQYF. The CDR3 coding sequence is TGTGCCAGCTCACCAAGGACAGACGGGAACGAGCAGTACTTC.

On this clone: The junction does not match germline at one end; this may be a read error. This sequence joins TRBV2 and TRBJ1-2, with unresolved D. Germline V lookup: CDR1 SNHLY, CDR2 FYNNEI. This CDR3 comprises 11 residues. The CDR3 DNA is TGTGCCAGCAGTGAATGGGCCGGGAACGCCTTC. This gives the protein CASSEWAGNAF.

The chain is built from TRBV18 and TRBJ1-1, with D perhaps TRBD1 (5 bases). The germline V gene encodes CDR1 KGHSH and CDR2 LQKENI. V lost 3 bases to trimming and J lost 4 bases, with 21 bases between them. The CDR3 sequence is 17 residues long. CDR3 bases: TGTGCCAGCTCACCGCTAACCGGCCCCAGGGCTGGCACTGAAGCTTTCTTT. It is translated as CASSPLTGPRAGTEAFF.

This clone appeared a few times. This chain joins TRBV25-1 and TRBJ1-2; D perhaps matches TRBD1 (6 bases). Per germline, CDR1 MGHDK and CDR2 SYGVNS. CDR3 length: 14 residues. V lost 5 bases and J lost 4, with 14 bases in between. The CDR3 protein is CASSPTGFGYGYTF. The CDR3, as DNA: TGTGCCAGCAGTCCTACAGGGTTCGGCTATGGCTACACCTTC.

The gene calls are TRBV27 and TRBJ1-6, with D unresolved. Germline V gene data show CDR1 as MNHEY and CDR2 as SMNVEV (reference sequence). The V gene lost 6 bases and the J gene lost 2 bases, with 8 bases spanning the gap. There are 14 residues in the CDR3. Written as DNA, the CDR3 is TGTGCCAGCAGCCCAGTGGCCTATAATTCACCCCTCCACTTT. This encodes CASSPVAYNSPLHF.

This clone was counted a single time. The rearrangement joins TRBV5-4 to TRBJ1-1; no clear D gene. The CDR3 is 15 amino acids. CDR1 SGHNT and CDR2 YYREEE come from the germline V gene (reference sequence). V was clipped by 3 bases and J by 1 base, with 13 bases between them. CDR3 in amino acids: CASSSNRIPNTEAFF. The DNA of the CDR3 is TGTGCCAGCAGCTCTAACAGAATACCGAACACTGAAGCTTTCTTT.

The chain couples TRBV19 to TRBJ2-1, with TRBD2 matching 7 bases. Germline-derived CDR1 and CDR2 are LNHDA and SQIVND (reference sequence). V was clipped by 1 base and J by 12 bases; unmatched bases: 3. The CDR3 has 12 residues. CDR3 bases: TGTGCCAGTAGTATAGGTCCTAGCGGGCAGTTCTTC. Protein: CASSIGPSGQFF.

The V and J genes are TRBV7-3 and TRBJ1-1; TRBD1 agrees at 7 bases. V lost 6 bases to trimming and J lost 4 bases; unmatched junction nucleotides: 8. From germline, CDR1 is SGHTA and CDR2 FQGTGA. The CDR3 loop spans 14 amino acids. The CDR3 is CASSSYRGSTEAFF. The CDR3 nucleotides read TGTGCCAGCAGTTCGTACAGGGGCAGCACTGAAGCTTTCTTT. Full variable domain (rest looked up from reference TRBV7-3 and TRBJ1-1): GAGVSQTPSNKVTEKGKYVELRCDPISGHTALYWYRQSLGQGPEFLIYFQGTGAADDSGLPNDRFFAVRPEGSVSTLKIQRTERGDSAVYLCASSSYRGSTEAFFGQGTRLTVV.

The chain couples TRBV5-6 to TRBJ1-2; a possible D gene is TRBD1 (5 bases). The CDR3 contains 15 residues. V lost 4 bases and J 7 bases, leaving 20 bases between the germline ends. Germline loops: CDR1 SGHDT, CDR2 YYEEEE. The CDR3 nucleotides are TGTGCCAGCAGCACCGGGACGGGAGCGCGGGGTGGCTACACCTTC. Translated: CASSTGTGARGGYTF.

The chain has TRBV19 and TRBJ1-2; 8 bases fit TRBD1. Germline trimming cut 2 bases from V and 8 bases from J; bases unmatched to any gene: 13. The CDR3 loop spans 16 amino acids. In germline, CDR1 is LNHDA, CDR2 SQIVND (reference sequence). The CDR3 protein is CASSIPMDRETKGYTF. CDR3 bases: TGTGCCAGTAGTATACCCATGGACAGGGAGACAAAGGGCTACACCTTC. The full variable domain, in which reference TRBV19 and TRBJ1-2 provide the parts outside the CDR3, is DGGITQSPKYLFRKEGQNVTLSCEQNLNHDAMYWYRQDPGQGLRLIYYSQIVNDFQKGDIAEGYSVSREKKESFPLTVTSAQKNPTAFYLCASSIPMDRETKGYTFGSGTRLTVV.